This T cell receptor beta chain was found in a study of shared clonotypes between healthy human individuals. Using immunoSEQ multiplex PCR, the repertoire was profiled, and TCRdb retains in-frame clones only, with some absent. The table records 2 million to 2.5 million clones, just under 95% of them present only once. This CDR3 contains 15 residues. The V end was cut by 2 bases, the J end by 2 bases, with 11 bases between. CDR1 is PRHDT, CDR2 FYEKMQ, per germline (reference sequence). The rearrangement links TRBV13 to TRBJ2-3; the D gene is possibly TRBD1 (5 bases). The source material was naive CD4+ T cells from PBMCs. As for subset: CD45RA+ positively selected. This receptor was obtained from a man younger than 35 in good health. Some clones in this sample may be carry-over from other donors' samples. This CDR3 reads CASSLNRRATDTQYF. DNA of the CDR3: TGTGCCAGCAGCTTAAACAGGAGAGCCACAGATACGCAGTATTTT. Full variable domain (rest looked up from reference TRBV13 and TRBJ2-3): AAGVIQSPRHLIKEKRETATLKCYPIPRHDTVYWYQQGPGQDPQFLISFYEKMQSDKGSIPDRFSAQQFSDYHSELNMSSLELGDSALYFCASSLNRRATDTQYFGPGTRLTVL.